Following are 3 T cell receptor beta chains from one sample sequenced in a study of cytomegalovirus exposure and HLA in healthy donors. The PCR contained 60 Vbeta and 13 Jbeta primers. Sequenced by immunoSEQ multiplex PCR; TCRdb stores in-frame clones only, minus some. This table has some 140,000 clones, roughly 77% appearing once. Sequencing was carried out using PBMCs. The receptors originated from a female donor in good health and CMV-seronegative.

This clone has only one observation. The chain has TRBV2 and TRBJ2-5; 8 positions match TRBD1. This CDR3 is built from 14 residues. V shed 6 bases, J shed 5 bases, and the junction held 8 bases outside the gene matches. Germline-derived CDR1 and CDR2 are SNHLY and FYNNEI. CDR3 nucleotides: TGTGCCAGCAGAAGACAGGGGAGCCGGGAGACCCAGTACTTC. Translation gives CASRRQGSRETQYF.

This clone came up a few times. The CDR3: CASSGSGPYEQYF. DNA of the CDR3: TGTGCCAGTAGTGGGTCAGGGCCTTACGAGCAGTACTTC. The chain is built from TRBV19 and TRBJ2-7, with TRBD1 as a possible D gene (5 bases). The ends were cut back, 5 bases at V and 4 bases at J, with 12 bases in the middle. From germline, CDR1 is LNHDA and CDR2 SQIVND (reference sequence). The CDR3 is 13 amino acids. Drawing the rest from reference TRBV19 and TRBJ2-7, the complete variable domain is DGGITQSPKYLFRKEGQNVTLSCEQNLNHDAMYWYRQDPGQGLRLIYYSQIVNDFQKGDIAEGYSVSREKKESFPLTVTSAQKNPTAFYLCASSGSGPYEQYFGPGTRLTVT.

CDR3 DNA: TGTGCCAGCAGCCCCGGACAGGGGAGCTCTCTTGATACGCAGTATTTT. Its protein is CASSPGQGSSLDTQYF. V and J are TRBV9 and TRBJ2-3, with 9 bases identical to TRBD1. Germline V CDR1 and CDR2: SGDLS, YYNGEE. The CDR3 is 16 amino acids. With V trimmed by 4 bases and J by 6 bases, 12 bases remained unmatched. Together with reference TRBV9 and TRBJ2-3, the CDR3 gives the full variable domain: DSGVTQTPKHLITATGQRVTLRCSPRSGDLSVYWYQQSLDQGLQFLIQYYNGEERAKGNILERFSAQQFPDLHSELNLSSLELGDSALYFCASSPGQGSSLDTQYFGPGTRLTVL.